These T cell receptor beta chains were read from a single sample in a study of shared clonotypes between healthy human individuals. Here immunoSEQ multiplex PCR was the method, and the copy in TCRdb shows in-frame clones only, minus some. There are around 1.4 million clones in the sample; less than 99% occur only once, and about 0.4% lies in the top ten. Sequenced input: naive CD4+ T cells sorted from blood. The receptors were sampled from a man under 40 in good health. Both conserved end residues are part of each CDR3. A D gene is named only where the DNA matches it firmly. Not every row has a clone size; where given, it reads once, few, many or a size class.

cdr3_length j_call v_call d_call clone_size cdr3_nt cdr3_aa
15 TRBJ2-3 TRBV18 NA NA TGTGCCAGCTCACCACTATCCGGGAGCACAGATACGCAGTATTTT CASSPLSGSTDTQYF
14 TRBJ2-7 TRBV9 NA NA TGTGCCAGCAGCGTAACAGGGAGTACCTACGAGCAGTACTTC CASSVTGSTYEQYF
12 TRBJ2-7 TRBV2 NA NA TGTGCCAGCTTAATTACATTGTACGAGCAGTACTTC CASLITLYEQYF
18 TRBJ2-5 TRBV9 TRBD2 NA TGTGCCAGCAGCGTAGGTCCCCGGGTAGCGGGCGTTCAAGAGACCCAGTACTTC CASSVGPRVAGVQETQYF
16 TRBJ2-1 TRBV18 TRBD1 NA TGTGCCAGCTCACTCAGGACAGGGGACCCATACAATGAGCAGTTCTTC CASSLRTGDPYNEQFF
17 TRBJ2-7 TRBV28 TRBD2 NA TGTGCCAGCAGTGCCCTGGGGACTAGCGGGAGGAGCGACGAGCAGTACTTC CASSALGTSGRSDEQYF
15 TRBJ2-5 TRBV5-4 TRBD1 NA TGTGCCAGCAGCGAGCCGGGACAGAGGTCACAGACCCAGTACTTC CASSEPGQRSQTQYF
13 TRBJ2-7 TRBV5-1 NA NA TGCGCCAGCAGCATCAGGGGCCTCTACGAGCAGTACTTC CASSIRGLYEQYF
14 TRBJ2-7 TRBV28 NA NA TGTGCCAGCAGTCCCGGGGGCGCCCCCTCCGAGCAGTACTTC CASSPGGAPSEQYF
15 TRBJ1-3 TRBV23-1 TRBD1 NA TGCGCCAGCAGTCCCCGGACAGGGGGCAGAAACACCATATATTTT CASSPRTGGRNTIYF
16 TRBJ2-3 TRBV11-3 TRBD1 NA TGTGCCAGCAGCCTACGGACAGGCGGAAGGGGGGATACGCAGTATTTT CASSLRTGGRGDTQYF
17 TRBJ2-2 TRBV4-3 TRBD2 NA TGCGCCAGCAGCCAAGGGCGGACTAGCGGGAGAGTCGGGGAGCTGTTTTTT CASSQGRTSGRVGELFF
14 TRBJ1-5 TRBV6-5 TRBD1 once TGTGCCAGCAGACGGACAGGGGGCAATCAGCCCCAGCATTTT CASRRTGGNQPQHF
12 TRBJ2-1 TRBV7-6 NA NA TGTGCCAGCAGCGGTTACGGGGATGAGCAGTTCTTC CASSGYGDEQFF
19 TRBJ2-4 TRBV7-7 TRBD2 NA TGTGCTAGCAGCTTAGAGATCCTAGCGGGAGATGTGGGCAAAAACATTCAGTACTTC CASSLEILAGDVGKNIQYF
14 TRBJ2-1 TRBV5-5 TRBD2 NA TGTGCCAGCAGCTTTGGGACTAGCGGGAATGAGCAGTTCTTC CASSFGTSGNEQFF
11 TRBJ2-5 TRBV18 NA NA TGTGCCAGCTCACCTTTGGAGACCCAGTACTTC CASSPLETQYF
13 TRBJ1-1 TRBV19 TRBD1 NA TGTGCCAGTAGTATCAACAGGGGCGATGAAGCTTTCTTT CASSINRGDEAFF
15 TRBJ2-1 TRBV18 TRBD1 NA TGTGCCAGCTCACCCGGGACAGGGGGGGAGAATGAGCAGTTCTTC CASSPGTGGENEQFF
14 TRBJ2-5 TRBV5-4 NA NA TGTGCCAGCACCCGAGGCAAGGGTCAAGAGACCCAGTACTTC CASTRGKGQETQYF
13 TRBJ2-2 TRBV5-1 NA NA TGCGCCAGCAGTGTCCCCCCCTCCGCGGAGCTGTTTTTT CASSVPPSAELFF
13 TRBJ1-2 TRBV5-5 NA NA TGTGCCAGCAGCTTTACCGGGGACTATGGCTACACCTTC CASSFTGDYGYTF
14 TRBJ1-1 TRBV7-2 NA once TGTGCCAGCAGCTTAGACAGGGTTCGGACTGAAGCTTTCTTT CASSLDRVRTEAFF
15 TRBJ2-7 TRBV14 NA NA TGTGCCAGCAGCCAAGAAACGCGTCGCTCCTACGAGCAGTACTTC CASSQETRRSYEQYF
14 TRBJ1-5 TRBV5-1 NA NA TGCGCCAGCAGCTGGACAGACAGCAATCAGCCCCAGCATTTT CASSWTDSNQPQHF
14 TRBJ2-2 TRBV7-6 NA once TGTGCCAGCAGCCTCTCTTCATCGGGCGGGGAGCTGTTTTTT CASSLSSSGGELFF
13 TRBJ2-5 TRBV4-1 NA NA TGCGCCAGCAGCCAAGTGATAGGGGAGACCCAGTACTTC CASSQVIGETQYF
14 TRBJ2-7 TRBV6-6 TRBD1 NA TGTGCCAGCAGGCGTCCGGGACAGACCTACGAGCAGTACTTC CASRRPGQTYEQYF
15 TRBJ2-7 TRBV5-1 NA once TGCGCCAGCAGCTTGATCGGCCAGGGCGAGTACGAGCAGTACTTC CASSLIGQGEYEQYF
14 TRBJ1-5 TRBV6-1 NA NA TGTGCCAGCAGTGATGGAGGGGTTGGTCAGCCCCAGCATTTT CASSDGGVGQPQHF
17 TRBJ2-7 TRBV9 TRBD2 NA TGTGCCAGCAGCGTTGGGACTAGCGGGAGAGGATCCTACGAGCAGTACTTC CASSVGTSGRGSYEQYF
16 TRBJ2-3 TRBV28 NA NA TGTGCCAGCAGTTACAGGGGGCTAGCGGGAGCAGATACGCAGTATTTT CASSYRGLAGADTQYF
15 TRBJ1-1 TRBV7-9 NA NA TGTGCCAGCAGCTTAAACGCTTTAGGAGACTCTGAAGCTTTCTTT CASSLNALGDSEAFF
13 TRBJ1-1 TRBV15 NA NA TGTGCCACCAGCCGTCAGATGAACACTGAAGCTTTCTTT CATSRQMNTEAFF
16 TRBJ2-2 TRBV5-1 NA NA TGCGCCAGCAGCTTGGGATTGGGACTTAACACCGGGGAGCTGTTTTTT CASSLGLGLNTGELFF
14 TRBJ1-1 TRBV19 TRBD1 NA TGTGCCAGTAGTACTACAGGGGACTCTGCTGAAGCTTTCTTT CASSTTGDSAEAFF
14 TRBJ1-2 TRBV19 NA NA TGTGCCAGTAGTATGTCCGGACTACCATATGGCTACACCTTC CASSMSGLPYGYTF
15 TRBJ2-7 TRBV10-1 NA NA TGCGCCAGCAGTTCAGGGGCTAGCGGATCCTACGAGCAGTACTTC CASSSGASGSYEQYF
15 TRBJ2-3 TRBV10-1 NA once TGCGCCAGCAGCGAAACAAATGGACAAACCAATACGCAGTATTTT CASSETNGQTNTQYF
14 TRBJ2-1 TRBV6-1 TRBD1 NA TGTGCCAGCAAAGGACAGGGCGACTACAATGAGCAGTTCTTC CASKGQGDYNEQFF
15 TRBJ2-5 TRBV5-4 TRBD1 NA TGTGCCAGCAGCTCGCCCGGACAGGGGAGTGAGACCCAGTACTTC CASSSPGQGSETQYF
18 TRBJ2-1 TRBV4-3 TRBD2 NA TGCGCCAGCAGCCGCGGAGCAGTAGCGGGAGGGGCATACAATGAGCAGTTCTTC CASSRGAVAGGAYNEQFF
17 TRBJ2-2 TRBV5-1 NA once TGCGCCAGCAGCTTGAGAGATCCCACCCAGAACACCGGGGAGCTGTTTTTT CASSLRDPTQNTGELFF
14 TRBJ2-2 TRBV29-1 NA NA TGCAGCGCTTCACCCGGACTGTTGACCGGGGAGCTGTTTTTT CSASPGLLTGELFF
15 TRBJ2-3 TRBV7-9 NA NA TGTGCCAGCAGCTTCCCCGAGGGTGGCACAGATACGCAGTATTTT CASSFPEGGTDTQYF
15 TRBJ1-1 TRBV19 NA NA TGTGCCAGTAGTATAGATGGAGACCCGAACACTGAAGCTTTCTTT CASSIDGDPNTEAFF